These 28 T cell receptor beta chains were sequenced from one sample in a study of cytomegalovirus exposure and HLA in healthy donors. With 60 Vbeta and 13 Jbeta primers, the PCR was carried out. Clones were read by immunoSEQ multiplex PCR, and TCRdb kept only the in-frame ones, dropping some. The sample lists approximately 220,000 clones, around 80% occurring once. Material: PBMCs. These receptors were obtained from a man aged 18 to 35 in good health and CMV-seronegative.

The chain has TRBV5-1 and TRBJ2-5; TRBD1 might be the D (6 bases). The J call may be in error: the DNA end matches TRBJ2-7 better. Germline-derived CDR1 and CDR2 are SGHRS and YFSETQ. This CDR3 has 15 residues. The CDR3, as DNA: TGCGCCAGCAGCTCGTTGGCAGGGGCTCTCCACGAGCAGTACTTC. It translates to CASSSLAGALHEQYF.

This chain links TRBV20-1 with TRBJ1-1, with D possibly being TRBD1 (5 bases). From germline, CDR1 is DFQATT and CDR2 SNEGSKA (reference sequence). V lost 3 bases and J lost 6, with 8 bases in between. This CDR3 comprises 11 residues. The CDR3 loop reads CSARLGAEAFF. In nucleotides, the CDR3 is TGCAGTGCTAGGCTAGGGGCTGAAGCTTTCTTT.

V and J are TRBV18 and TRBJ2-7, with D perhaps matching TRBD1 (5 bases). The CDR3 has 17 amino acids. Germline lookup yields CDR1 KGHSH and CDR2 LQKENI. Trimming shortened V by 3 bases and J by 1 base, and 19 bases separated the two germline ends. CDR3 sequence (DNA): TGTGCCAGCTCACCCGACAGACGGGTAATGGGGTCCTACGAGCAGTACTTC. Protein sequence: CASSPDRRVMGSYEQYF.

The rearrangement uses TRBV7-9 and TRBJ1-4; D perhaps matches TRBD1 (5 bases). The germline CDR1 and CDR2 sequences are SEHNR and FQNEAQ (reference sequence). V lost 2 bases and J 8 bases, leaving 12 bases between the germline ends. The CDR3 is 14 residues long. CDR3 residues: CASSLIGVEEKLFF. CDR3 in DNA: TGTGCCAGCAGCTTAATAGGGGTAGAGGAAAAACTGTTTTTT.

Details on this clone: A junction end diverges from the germline sequence, so it may reflect a read error. The chain carries TRBV7-7 and TRBJ2-3; 9 bases match TRBD1. This CDR3 spans 17 amino acids. Germline assignment: CDR1 SSHAT and CDR2 FNYEAQ (reference sequence). CDR3 DNA: TGTGCTAGCAGCCCAATTGAAGGGACAGGGAGTTCAGATACGCAGTATTTT. It codes for CASSPIEGTGSSDTQYF.

The genes are TRBV11-2 and TRBJ1-1, with D perhaps matching TRBD1 (6 bases). V shed 5 bases and J shed 3 bases, with 25 bases lying between them. This CDR3 spans 18 amino acids. CDR1 SGHAT and CDR2 FQNNGV come from the germline V gene. In DNA form, the CDR3 reads TGTGCCAGCAGCCGAATAACAGGGCTTGCATTATGGGACACTGAAGCTTTCTTT. It translates to CASSRITGLALWDTEAFF.

This CDR3 is CASSLGTGGRYTEAFF. CDR3 nucleotide sequence: TGCGCCAGCAGCTTGGGGACAGGGGGAAGGTACACTGAAGCTTTCTTT. The V gene is TRBV5-1, the J gene TRBJ1-1, with TRBD1 identical over 10 bases. Germline-derived CDR1 and CDR2 are SGHRS and YFSETQ. The CDR3 is 16 amino acids. V gave up 0 bases and J gave up 3 bases; unmatched junction bases: 5.

The chain recombines TRBV2 with TRBJ2-3, with D tentatively TRBD1 (6 bases). V was trimmed by 5 bases and J by 2 bases, leaving 20 bases between them. Germline V gene lookup returns CDR1 SNHLY and CDR2 FYNNEI. The CDR3 has 17 residues. CDR3 coding DNA: TGTGCCAGCAGTAATTCTTGGACAGTCGAGTCCACAGATACGCAGTATTTT. Translation gives CASSNSWTVESTDTQYF.

This chain uses TRBV7-2 with TRBJ2-1; 7 bases align to TRBD1. Germline V lookup: CDR1 SGHTA, CDR2 FQGNSA. The J segment lost 5 bases and the V segment lost 2 bases, leaving 6 bases of the junction unmatched. The length of the CDR3 is 15 residues. CDR3 sequence: CASSLTDRRHNEQFF. The CDR3 DNA follows: TGTGCCAGCAGCTTAACGGACAGGCGGCACAATGAGCAGTTCTTC.

The V call is TRBV7-2, the J call TRBJ2-5, with D possibly being TRBD2 (6 bases). Per germline, CDR1 SGHTA and CDR2 FQGNSA. CDR3 size: 14 residues. V shed 1 base and J shed 5 bases, with 11 bases lying between them. The CDR3 DNA follows: TGTGCCAGCAGCTTAGGGGCTAGCGAGGAGACCCAGTACTTC. Translation gives CASSLGASEETQYF.

In regard to this clone: Other nucleotide sequences from this sample produce the same CDR3. V and J are TRBV5-1 and TRBJ2-7; 8 bases map to TRBD2. Germline lookup yields CDR1 SGHRS and CDR2 YFSETQ. V dropped 0 bases and J dropped 0; count of bases not matched to a gene: 2. This CDR3 region has 15 residues. CDR3 protein: CASSLAAGGSYEQYF. CDR3 in DNA: TGCGCCAGCAGCTTGGCCGCGGGAGGCTCCTACGAGCAGTACTTC.

This chain joins TRBV2 and TRBJ1-2; D remains ambiguous. The CDR3 totals 13 residues. The germline CDR1 and CDR2 sequences are SNHLY and FYNNEI. Trimming stripped 5 bases from V and 7 bases from J, with 14 bases between. This chain's CDR3 is CASSLEGLRGYTF. The CDR3, as DNA: TGTGCCAGCAGTTTGGAGGGATTGCGTGGCTACACCTTC.

The rearrangement links TRBV5-4 to TRBJ2-3; 10 positions agree with TRBD1. The CDR3 consists of 14 residues. The V gene's germline CDR1 is SGHNT and CDR2 YYREEE (reference sequence). Germline trimming cut 0 bases from V and 14 bases from J; bases unmatched to any gene: 9. The CDR3 DNA follows: TGTGCCAGCAGCTTGGGGGGACAGGGGACCTCGCCGTATTTT. It yields the protein CASSLGGQGTSPYF.

This sequence joins TRBV7-6 and TRBJ2-3, with TRBD2 matching 14 bases. CDR1 and CDR2 (germline): SGHVS, FNYEAQ. CDR3 size: 20 residues. Trimming took 5 bases from V and 5 from J; bases not matched to a gene: 18. DNA of the CDR3: TGTGCCAGCAGCCTGAGGACCGGGACTAGCGGGAGATCGGGAAGAGATACGCAGTATTTT. This encodes CASSLRTGTSGRSGRDTQYF.

V and J are TRBV5-1 and TRBJ1-3; no firm D call. V was trimmed by 0 bases and J by 4 bases, leaving 14 bases between them. There are 16 residues in the CDR3. Germline-derived CDR1 and CDR2 are SGHRS and YFSETQ. The CDR3 loop is CASSLDPGLTGNTIYF. The DNA of the CDR3 is TGCGCCAGCAGCTTGGATCCGGGTCTTACGGGAAACACCATATATTTT.

CDR3 in DNA: TGTGCCAGCAGCTTAGTGGCGGGAGGGCCTAACGAGCAGTACTTC. As protein: CASSLVAGGPNEQYF. The chain employs TRBV7-9 and TRBJ2-7; TRBD2 agrees at 9 bases. Germline V gene sequence: CDR1 SEHNR, CDR2 FQNEAQ (reference sequence). Trimming took 1 base from V and 5 from J; bases not matched to a gene: 6. The CDR3 contains 15 residues.

This clone was seen only a few times. The J gene is TRBJ2-5, the V gene TRBV6-6, with 13 bases fitting TRBD2. The last part of the DNA fits TRBJ2-7 better; the J call may be wrong. Germline V gene sequence: CDR1 MNHNY, CDR2 SVGAGI (reference sequence). This CDR3 has 14 amino acids. The DNA of the CDR3 is TGTGCCAGCAGCCGGACTAGCGGGGGAGGCGAGCAGTACTTC. It encodes CASSRTSGGGEQYF.

The chain combines TRBV6-1 with TRBJ2-7, with 11 positions matching TRBD2. V lost 6 bases and J lost 2; bases outside the gene matches: 6. The CDR3 contains 15 residues. Germline assignment: CDR1 MNHNS and CDR2 SASEGT. The CDR3: CASRGGTSGTYEQYF. In nucleotides, the CDR3 is TGTGCCAGCAGGGGGGGGACTAGCGGCACCTACGAGCAGTACTTC.

The genes are TRBV5-6 and TRBJ2-7; D possibly corresponds to TRBD1 (6 bases). Trimming took off 3 bases at V and 3 bases at J, with 16 bases between the two ends. The germline CDR1 and CDR2 sequences are SGHDT and YYEEEE. This CDR3 spans 15 amino acids. The CDR3 DNA is TGTGCCAGCAGCTCGCCCGGGACAAATATCTACGAGCAGTACTTC. It codes for CASSSPGTNIYEQYF. Complete variable domain (other parts from reference TRBV5-6 and TRBJ2-7): DAGVTQSPTHLIKTRGQQVTLRCSPKSGHDTVSWYQQALGQGPQFIFQYYEEEERQRGNFPDRFSGHQFPNYSSELNVNALLLGDSALYLCASSSPGTNIYEQYFGPGTRLTVT.

This chain joins TRBV30 and TRBJ2-7, with 7 bases lining up with TRBD2. The CDR3 spans 15 residues. J was trimmed by 1 base and V by 2 bases; bases with no gene match: 8. Per germline, CDR1 GTSNPN and CDR2 SVGIG (reference sequence). The CDR3 here is CAWSNMAGVSYEQYF. The CDR3 nucleotides read TGTGCCTGGAGTAATATGGCGGGAGTTTCCTACGAGCAGTACTTC.

V usage is TRBV2 and J usage is TRBJ1-1; 7 bases fit TRBD1. The CDR3 sequence is 14 residues long. Germline lookup yields CDR1 SNHLY and CDR2 FYNNEI. Trimming at V came to 9 bases and at J to 6 bases, leaving 13 bases not matched to a gene. The CDR3 here is CASGTASPLAEAFF. CDR3 nucleotide sequence: TGTGCCAGTGGGACAGCCTCCCCGCTTGCTGAAGCTTTCTTT.

This rearrangement joins TRBV2 to TRBJ2-2, with D possibly TRBD2 on 5 matching bases. From germline, CDR1 is SNHLY and CDR2 FYNNEI. Trimming cost V 6 bases and J 2 bases, with 16 bases left between them. The CDR3 loop spans 16 amino acids. As DNA, the CDR3 is TGTGCCAGCAGCTCACTAGGAAGCGTTAACACCGGGGAGCTGTTTTTT. Translated: CASSSLGSVNTGELFF.

This chain joins TRBV19 and TRBJ1-1; D gene ambiguous. The V and J ends lost 7 bases and 2 bases respectively, with 14 bases between them. The CDR3 is 14 amino acids. Looked up from germline, CDR1 is LNHDA and CDR2 is SQIVND (reference sequence). CDR3 in amino acids: CASKPHDPNTEAFF. The CDR3 DNA follows: TGTGCCAGTAAGCCCCACGATCCTAACACTGAAGCTTTCTTT.

V gene TRBV19 combines with J gene TRBJ2-1; 7 bases align to TRBD2. CDR1 LNHDA and CDR2 SQIVND come from the germline V gene (reference sequence). The CDR3 has 14 residues. The trim removed 3 bases at V and 10 bases at J, leaving 9 bases unmatched. In DNA, the CDR3 is TGTGCCAGTAGTATGGCTAGCGACGGGGGGGAGCAGTTCTTC. It is translated as CASSMASDGGEQFF.

The chain is built from TRBV7-9 and TRBJ1-4, with unresolved D. This CDR3 region has 11 residues. V was cut by 3 bases and J by 8 bases, with 4 bases left in between. Germline values: CDR1 SEHNR, CDR2 FQNEAQ (reference sequence). The CDR3 region is CASSLSEKLFF. The DNA of the CDR3 is TGTGCCAGCAGCTTGAGCGAAAAACTGTTTTTT.

This clone appeared a few times. The rearrangement links TRBV15 to TRBJ1-2, with 7 bases that match TRBD1. This CDR3 is 14 amino acids long. Trimming took 2 bases from V and 4 from J; bases not matched to a gene: 4. In germline, CDR1 is LNHNV, CDR2 YYDKDF (reference sequence). The CDR3 region is CATSRQGEVYGYTF. The CDR3 DNA follows: TGTGCCACCAGCAGACAGGGGGAGGTCTATGGCTACACCTTC.

The V call is TRBV30, the J call TRBJ2-7, with a possible D match to TRBD2 (5 bases). Germline-derived CDR1 and CDR2 are GTSNPN and SVGIG (reference sequence). CDR3 length: 12 residues. V lost 5 bases to trimming and J lost 2 bases, with 10 bases between them. The CDR3 coding sequence is TGTGCCTGGGCCGGGCGGGCCTACGAGCAGTACTTC. Protein product: CAWAGRAYEQYF.

This clone was observed a few times. The chain links TRBV11-2 to TRBJ2-1; 8 nucleotides agree with TRBD2. This CDR3 contains 17 residues. V lost 5 bases and J lost 0; bases outside the gene matches: 9. Per germline, CDR1 SGHAT and CDR2 FQNNGV. CDR3 in amino acids: CASSTRAGDLSYNEQFF. In DNA, the CDR3 is TGTGCCAGCAGCACGAGAGCGGGAGACCTCTCCTACAATGAGCAGTTCTTC. The complete variable domain, with remaining parts taken from reference TRBV11-2 and TRBJ2-1, reads EAGVAQSPRYKIIEKRQSVAFWCNPISGHATLYWYQQILGQGPKLLIQFQNNGVVDDSQLPKDRFSAERLKGVDSTLKIQPAKLEDSAVYLCASSTRAGDLSYNEQFFGPGTRLTVL.